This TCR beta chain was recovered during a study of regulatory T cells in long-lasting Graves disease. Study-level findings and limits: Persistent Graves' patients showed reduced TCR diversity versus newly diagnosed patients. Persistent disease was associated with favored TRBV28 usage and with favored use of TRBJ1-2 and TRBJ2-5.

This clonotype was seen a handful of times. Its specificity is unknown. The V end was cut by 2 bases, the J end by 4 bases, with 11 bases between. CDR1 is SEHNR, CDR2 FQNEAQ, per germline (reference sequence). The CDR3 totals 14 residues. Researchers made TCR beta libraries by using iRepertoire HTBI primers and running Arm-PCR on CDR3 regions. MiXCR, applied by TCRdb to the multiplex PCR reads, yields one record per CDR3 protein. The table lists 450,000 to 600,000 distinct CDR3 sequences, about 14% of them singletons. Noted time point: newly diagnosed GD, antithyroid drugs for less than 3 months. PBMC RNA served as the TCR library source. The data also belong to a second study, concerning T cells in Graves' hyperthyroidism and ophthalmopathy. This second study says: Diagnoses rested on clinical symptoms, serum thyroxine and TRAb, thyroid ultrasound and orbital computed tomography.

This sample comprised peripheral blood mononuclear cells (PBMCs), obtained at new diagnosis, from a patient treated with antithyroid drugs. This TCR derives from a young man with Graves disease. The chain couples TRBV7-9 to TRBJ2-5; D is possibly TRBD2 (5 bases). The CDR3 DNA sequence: TGTGCCAGCAGCTTATGGGCTAGCCTAGAGACCCAGTACTTC. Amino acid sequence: CASSLWASLETQYF.